The present entry profiles one T cell receptor (beta chain) with its context. Germline CDR1 is MDHEN and CDR2 is SYDVKM. The germline V and J ends were trimmed by 4 bases and 5 bases, with 15 bases remaining between them. The CDR3 length is 14 residues. The protocol was immunoSEQ multiplex PCR, while the TCRdb copy is restricted to in-frame clones and leaves out a portion. The table lists 65,000 to 80,000 clones, approximately 82% of them singletons. Sampled blood was obtained at baseline, cycle 4 day 1, and cycle 7 day 1. The data originate from a study of OX40 agonist ivuxolimab in advanced cancers.

The receptor was isolated from an adult with an advanced solid tumor such as melanoma, head and neck, liver or kidney cancer. Material: CD4+ or CD8+ T cells sorted from blood, obtained in a trial of the OX40 agonist ivuxolimab. This chain joins TRBV28 and TRBJ2-7; D is possibly TRBD1 (6 bases). CDR3: CASSSTYRDHEQYF. Written as DNA, the CDR3 is TGTGCCAGCAGTTCGACCTACAGGGACCACGAGCAGTACTTC.